The 6 T cell receptor beta chains given below trace back to one sample, sequenced in a study of response to subunit inactivated influenza vaccine. TCRdb reprocessed the RT-PCR reads via MiXCR and lists one record per CDR3 protein. The sample yields hundreds of thousands of distinct CDR3 sequences, approximately 15% seen once. The specimen was CD4+ T cells sorted from PBMCs, collected less than 30 months after vaccination. The origin of the receptors is a man between 50 and 75 years old who received an inactivated influenza vaccine.

This clonotype turned up a few times. V usage is TRBV20-1 and J usage is TRBJ2-3; D is unclear. Germline CDR1 DFQATT, CDR2 SNEGSKA (reference sequence). This CDR3 region has 13 residues. V lost 4 bases and J 3 bases, leaving 11 bases between the germline ends. The DNA of the CDR3 is TGCAGTGCTATAGACTCCAAGACAGATACGCAGTATTTT. Its translation: CSAIDSKTDTQYF.

The table lists this clonotype with a few counts. The chain recombines TRBV20-1 with TRBJ2-3, with D unresolved. The CDR3 has 12 residues. V was cut by 4 bases and J by 2 bases, with 7 bases left in between. CDR1 is DFQATT and CDR2 is SNEGSKA in the germline V gene (reference sequence). In DNA form, the CDR3 reads TGCAGTGCTACCGGGCTCACAGATACGCAGTATTTT. Protein sequence: CSATGLTDTQYF.

This clonotype was observed many times. The V gene is TRBV12-3 or TRBV12-4, the J gene TRBJ2-1; D gene uncertain. Trimming removed 5 bases from V and 2 bases from J, with 7 bases in between. The CDR3 runs to 13 residues. The CDR3 sequence is CASSPMTYNEQFF. CDR3 nucleotide sequence: TGTGCCAGCAGTCCGATGACCTACAATGAGCAGTTCTTC.

This sequence joins TRBV28 and TRBJ2-2; D call uncertain. Trimming stripped 3 bases from V and 0 bases from J, with 11 bases between. CDR1 MDHEN and CDR2 SYDVKM come from the germline V gene. The CDR3 covers 16 residues. The CDR3: CASSFVRHPNTGELFF. CDR3 sequence (DNA): TGTGCCAGCAGTTTCGTCCGACATCCGAACACCGGGGAGCTGTTTTTT.

This clonotype was seen more than once but under ten times. The chain couples TRBV6-1 to TRBJ1-4; D might be TRBD1 (6 bases). The CDR3 is made up of 14 amino acids. The germline V gene encodes CDR1 MNHNS and CDR2 SASEGT. Trimming pared 5 bases from V and 8 bases from J, leaving 15 bases between. The CDR3 DNA sequence: TGTGCCAGCAGTAAAGGGGGGCCGGGGGAAAAACTGTTTTTT. This translates into CASSKGGPGEKLFF.

This clonotype was recorded a few times. This sequence joins TRBV5-1 and TRBJ2-7, with D perhaps TRBD1 or TRBD2 (6 bases each). There are 13 residues in the CDR3. The germline CDR1 and CDR2 sequences are SGHRS and YFSETQ. V was trimmed by 4 bases and J by 8 bases, leaving 16 bases between them. The CDR3 DNA sequence: TGCGCCAGCAGCCAAAAACAGGGAGGCAAGCAGTACTTC. Encoded protein: CASSQKQGGKQYF.